What follows is one T cell receptor (beta chain) and its context. Its antigen is not known. Germline V gene data show CDR1 as SGHAT and CDR2 as FQNNGV. The V gene lost 8 bases and the J gene lost 4 bases, with 17 bases spanning the gap. The CDR3 is 14 residues long. The repertoire was sequenced with immunoSEQ multiplex PCR; TCRdb's copy has only in-frame clones and lacks some. This table has 98,000 or so clones, around 89% appearing once. This sample was taken from a study of T cell responses to AZD1222 COVID-19 vaccine. Study results and caveats: Recipients of two AZD1222 doses showed rising Spike-specific TCR breadth and depth.

Sequencing was performed on peripheral blood, taken on day 0 of AZD1222 vaccination. The sequence came from an adult in good health. This sequence joins TRBV11-2 and TRBJ1-1; the D is unclear. CDR3 DNA: TGTGCCAGCGAACCGCCCCGAGGTGCCACTGAAGCTTTCTTT. Protein: CASEPPRGATEAFF. The full variable domain, completed using reference TRBV11-2 and TRBJ1-1, is EAGVAQSPRYKIIEKRQSVAFWCNPISGHATLYWYQQILGQGPKLLIQFQNNGVVDDSQLPKDRFSAERLKGVDSTLKIQPAKLEDSAVYLCASEPPRGATEAFFGQGTRLTVV.